Shown below are 15 T cell receptor beta chains from a single sample sequenced in a study of CD8+CD57+ T cells in acquired aplastic anemia. TCR beta VDJ and CDR3 profiles were obtained from a genomic DNA template. TCRdb re-analysed the reads in MiXCR, keeping a single row per CDR3 protein. Of some 82,000 distinct CDR3 sequences in the sample, more than 40% were seen once. The material sequenced was sorted CD4+, CD8+, or CD8+CD57+ T cells (not recorded which) from PBMCs. These receptors originate from a human donor in good health, serving as a control.

This clonotype occurred a few times. The V call is TRBV5-5, the J call TRBJ1-4; D not certain. Germline loops: CDR1 SGHKS, CDR2 YYEKEE (reference sequence). V lost 7 bases to trimming and J lost 4 bases, with 11 bases between them. CDR3 length: 13 residues. The CDR3 DNA follows: TGTGCCAGCGGTCCGGCTTTTAATGAAAAACTGTTTTTT. Translated: CASGPAFNEKLFF. Using reference TRBV5-5 and TRBJ1-4 for the parts outside the CDR3, the full variable domain is DAGVTQSPTHLIKTRGQQVTLRCSPISGHKSVSWYQQVLGQGPQFIFQYYEKEERGRGNFPDRFSARQFPNYSSELNVNALLLGDSALYLCASGPAFNEKLFFGSGTQLSVL.

The chain is built from TRBV4-1 and TRBJ1-4; perhaps TRBD1 as D (6 bases). Per germline, CDR1 MGHRA and CDR2 YSYEKL. There are 15 residues in the CDR3. The V end lost 5 bases, the J end lost 2 bases, and 12 bases lay between the germline ends. CDR3 region: CASSTRGPTNEKLFF. The CDR3 region has the DNA TGCGCCAGCAGCACCAGGGGCCCTACTAATGAAAAACTGTTTTTT.

This chain joins TRBV12-3 or TRBV12-4 and TRBJ2-1, with D perhaps TRBD2 (6 bases). The CDR3 covers 13 residues. V lost 6 bases, J lost 8 bases, and 14 bases lay in between. The CDR3 coding sequence is TGTGCCAGCAGCCGGGAGAGCGACGATGAGCAGTTCTTC. It yields the protein CASSRESDDEQFF.

This clonotype has at least ten counts. The rearrangement links TRBV5-1 to TRBJ2-7; D is possibly TRBD1 (6 bases). Per germline, CDR1 SGHRS and CDR2 YFSETQ. V lost 2 bases to trimming and J lost 0 bases, with 9 bases between them. This CDR3 has 14 residues. CDR3 sequence (DNA): TGCGCCAGCAGCTTCCGGGACATCTCCTACGAGCAGTACTTC. The encoded protein is CASSFRDISYEQYF.

This clonotype came up a few times. This chain connects TRBV20-1 to TRBJ2-1; the match to TRBD2 covers 10 bases. This CDR3 is built from 15 residues. V dropped 0 bases and J dropped 8; count of bases not matched to a gene: 7. The germline CDR1 and CDR2 sequences are DFQATT and SNEGSKA (reference sequence). The CDR3 sequence is CSARDPAGGRDEQFF. DNA for the CDR3: TGCAGTGCTAGAGATCCAGCGGGGGGGCGGGATGAGCAGTTCTTC.

This clonotype was recorded a few times. The chain has TRBV2 and TRBJ2-3; D perhaps matches TRBD1 (7 bases). V lost 2 bases and J lost 5, with 11 bases in between. The CDR3 extends over 14 amino acids. The V gene's germline CDR1 is SNHLY and CDR2 FYNNEI. The CDR3, as DNA: TGTGCCAGCAGTGAACAGGGGGGTAGAGATACGCAGTATTTT. This gives the protein CASSEQGGRDTQYF.

This clonotype was found a few times. The V call is TRBV2, the J call TRBJ2-3; a possible D gene is TRBD1 (5 bases). CDR3 length: 13 amino acids. Germline V gives CDR1 SNHLY, CDR2 FYNNEI. Trimming left V 8 bases short and J 14 bases short, with 23 bases between. As DNA, the CDR3 is TGTGCCAGCCGAAGAACGACAGTCGGTACCCTGTATTTT. Encoded protein: CASRRTTVGTLYF.

This clonotype has a count of ten or more. The genes are TRBV19 and TRBJ2-7; the D gene is possibly TRBD1 (6 bases). Germline CDR1 reads LNHDA; CDR2 reads SQIVND (reference sequence). The CDR3 runs to 12 residues. The ends were cut back, 5 bases at V and 6 bases at J, with 11 bases in the middle. The CDR3 DNA follows: TGTGCCAGTAGTTGGGGGCCGGGCGAGCAGTACTTC. It codes for CASSWGPGEQYF. Full variable domain (rest looked up from reference TRBV19 and TRBJ2-7): DGGITQSPKYLFRKEGQNVTLSCEQNLNHDAMYWYRQDPGQGLRLIYYSQIVNDFQKGDIAEGYSVSREKKESFPLTVTSAQKNPTAFYLCASSWGPGEQYFGPGTRLTVT.

As to this clonotype: One base away lies a much larger clone, so this may be a sequencing read error. CDR3 in amino acids: CASSVGTERSYEQYF. For the CDR3, the DNA is TGCGCCAGCAGCGTAGGGACAGAGAGATCCTACGAGCAGTACTTC. The V gene is TRBV2, the J gene TRBJ2-7, with 7 bases lining up with TRBD1. This CDR3 spans 15 amino acids. Looked up from germline, CDR1 is SNHLY and CDR2 is FYNNEI.

In its sample, this clonotype was seen a few times. The V and J genes are TRBV6-5 and TRBJ2-1, with unresolved D. CDR3 length: 14 residues. Trimming removed 0 bases from V and 2 bases from J, with 5 bases in between. Germline CDR1 reads MNHEY; CDR2 reads SVGAGI. In DNA, the CDR3 is TGTGCCAGCAGTTACTCGCAGGCCTACAATGAGCAGTTCTTC. Its protein is CASSYSQAYNEQFF.

This chain links TRBV7-3 with TRBJ2-3; D gene uncertain. CDR3 length equals 14 residues. V gave up 3 bases and J gave up 0 bases, with 7 bases separating them. Germline V lookup: CDR1 SGHTA, CDR2 FQGTGA. The CDR3 reads CASSFDGSTDTQYF. The CDR3 coding sequence is TGTGCCAGCAGCTTTGACGGGAGCACAGATACGCAGTATTTT.

This chain uses TRBV15 with TRBJ2-3; perhaps TRBD1 as D (7 bases). V lost 10 bases and J lost 0, with 26 bases in between. Per germline, CDR1 LNHNV and CDR2 YYDKDF (reference sequence). The CDR3 consists of 18 residues. The CDR3 loop is CASSIVTGVGTSTDTQYF. The CDR3 DNA reads TGTGCCAGTAGTATAGTCACAGGGGTAGGGACTAGCACAGATACGCAGTATTTT. The whole variable domain, remainder taken from reference TRBV15 and TRBJ2-3, is DAMVIQNPRYQVTQFGKPVTLSCSQTLNHNVMYWYQQKSSQAPKLLFHYYDKDFNNEADTPDNFQSRRPNTSFCFLDIRSPGLGDTAMYLCASSIVTGVGTSTDTQYFGPGTRLTVL.

The rearrangement joins TRBV25-1 to TRBJ2-7; D possibly matches TRBD1 or TRBD2 (5 bases each). Germline V lookup: CDR1 MGHDK, CDR2 SYGVNS. V was trimmed by 6 bases and J by 6 bases, leaving 24 bases between them. The length of the CDR3 is 16 residues. The CDR3, as DNA: TGTGCCAGCAGCCAAGACACGGGGACCGGTCTGTTCGAGCAGTACTTC. Translating gives CASSQDTGTGLFEQYF.

The J gene is TRBJ1-2, the V gene TRBV25-1, with 8 bases matching TRBD1. V shed 5 bases, J shed 2 bases, and the junction held 10 bases outside the gene matches. The CDR3 is made up of 16 amino acids. The germline CDR1 and CDR2 sequences are MGHDK and SYGVNS. In DNA, the CDR3 is TGTGCCAGCAGTCCTAACAGGGGGACCTTCAACTATGGCTACACCTTC. Translated, it gives CASSPNRGTFNYGYTF.

In this sample, this clonotype turned up a few times. V usage is TRBV27 and J usage is TRBJ2-3, with no clear D. The CDR3 is 13 residues long. The germline V gene encodes CDR1 MNHEY and CDR2 SMNVEV (reference sequence). V lost 4 bases to trimming and J lost 0 bases, with 5 bases between them. The CDR3, as DNA: TGTGCCAGCAGTTGGGCTAGCACAGATACGCAGTATTTT. Its protein is CASSWASTDTQYF.